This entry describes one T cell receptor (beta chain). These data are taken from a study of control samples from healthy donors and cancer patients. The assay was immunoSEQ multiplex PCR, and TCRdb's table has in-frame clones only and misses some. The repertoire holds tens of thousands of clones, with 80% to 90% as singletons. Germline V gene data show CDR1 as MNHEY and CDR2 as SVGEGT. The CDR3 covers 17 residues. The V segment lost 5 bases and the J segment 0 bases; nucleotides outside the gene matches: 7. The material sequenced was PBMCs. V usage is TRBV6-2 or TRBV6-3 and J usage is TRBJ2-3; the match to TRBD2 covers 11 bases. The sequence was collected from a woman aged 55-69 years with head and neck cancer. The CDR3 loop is CASSTRLAGFSTDTQYF. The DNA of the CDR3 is TGTGCCAGCAGTACAAGACTAGCGGGGTTTAGCACAGATACGCAGTATTTT.